This T cell receptor beta chain came from a study of yellow fever vaccine responses in identical twins. Of note for this clonotype: Antigen specificity is unknown.

Study-level results: Reported findings indicate that twins' vaccine T cell responses seemed partially convergent, partially personalized.

J gave up 6 bases and V 7 bases, and 7 bases lay outside the gene matches. The germline V gene has CDR1 SQVTM and CDR2 ANQGSEA. The CDR3 has 14 amino acids. MiXCR was run by TCRdb on the RT-PCR reads, yielding one entry per CDR3 protein. The sample carries 850 to 1,100 distinct CDR3 sequences, around 80% recorded once. The sample here was T cells from blood (PBMCs), unsorted or a sorted subset (not recorded which), taken before or after yellow fever vaccination (not recorded which). The chain has TRBV29-1 and TRBJ2-2; 11 nucleotides line up with TRBD1. The receptor was isolated from a woman aged 18-30 years who received the yellow fever vaccine. The CDR3 sequence is CSGTGTGGAGELFF. The CDR3 nucleotides are TGCAGCGGTACCGGGACAGGGGGAGCCGGGGAGCTGTTTTTT.